This T cell receptor (beta chain) stems from a study of T cells in women clearing cervical HPV infection. In the study overall: Only a few women had HLA typing results available. General study findings and limits: Timing of associations relative to infection is unclear; T-cell subsets were not isolated. Cases and controls were distinguished at AUC just under 0.85 by richness and V genes. CIN3+ cases had significantly higher TCR repertoire richness than controls, but evenness did not differ.

The CDR3 runs 14 residues. Looked up from germline, CDR1 is SEHNR and CDR2 is FQNEAQ (reference sequence). Data came from immunoSEQ multiplex PCR; TCRdb stores just in-frame clones and leaves some out. This sample carries roughly 8,300 clones, with around 8.5% going to the ten biggest clones. As for this clone: Its specificity is unknown. Read data end 3 residues before the CDR3 end; the end is taken from the germline J gene.

This chain uses TRBV7-9 with TRBJ2-2; 9 positions match TRBD1. The source of this sequence is a woman between 18 and 70 years old with a cervical HPV16 infection that either progressed to CIN3+ or cleared (not recorded which). Sequenced sample: blood buffy coat. The part of the CDR3 DNA that was read is TGTGCCAGCAGCTCGGGACAGGGTAAAGAAAAG. Translation: CASSSGQGKEK. The CDR3 reads in full as CASSSGQGKEKLFF.